Presented here are 21 T cell receptor beta chains from one specimen sequenced in a study of CD8+ T cells in alopecia areata. cDNA serving as the sequencing template came from extracted, reverse transcribed RNA. Method: immunoSEQ multiplex PCR; TCRdb's copy keeps in-frame clones and lacks some. This table has 150,000 or so clones, approximately 50% appearing once. The sequencing sample was made of CD4+ T cells sorted from blood. These receptors came from a human donor with alopecia areata.

CDR3 amino acids: CAWRTLHGELFF. In DNA, the CDR3 is TGTGCCTGGAGGACTCTCCACGGGGAGCTGTTTTTT. The V gene is TRBV30, the J gene TRBJ2-2; D call uncertain. Germline CDR1 reads GTSNPN; CDR2 reads SVGIG (reference sequence). This CDR3 has 12 amino acids. V lost 3 bases and J lost 7, with 9 bases in between.

V gene TRBV5-1 combines with J gene TRBJ2-5; tentatively, D is TRBD2 (5 bases). The germline CDR1 and CDR2 sequences are SGHRS and YFSETQ. The CDR3 loop spans 14 amino acids. V was trimmed by 4 bases and J by 5 bases, leaving 15 bases between them. For the CDR3, the DNA is TGCGCCAGCAGCCCGGCCGTCCGCGGGGAGACCCAGTACTTC. It translates to CASSPAVRGETQYF.

The rearrangement joins TRBV28 to TRBJ2-7, with D maybe TRBD1 (6 bases). Germline-derived CDR1 and CDR2 are MDHEN and SYDVKM. Trimming removed 5 bases from V and 2 bases from J, with 19 bases in between. The CDR3 covers 16 residues. The CDR3 DNA reads TGTGCCAGCAGTCCTGCCGCTTACAGGGTTACCTACGAGCAGTACTTC. Protein: CASSPAAYRVTYEQYF.

This clone turned up a few times. The chain joins TRBV27 to TRBJ2-4; 7 bases are a match to TRBD1. Per germline, CDR1 MNHEY and CDR2 SMNVEV (reference sequence). CDR3 length: 16 amino acids. V shed 5 bases and J 0 bases; nucleotides not matched to a gene: 7. The CDR3 sequence is CASSTFDRVAKNIQYF. In DNA form, the CDR3 reads TGTGCCAGCAGTACTTTTGACAGGGTAGCCAAAAACATTCAGTACTTC.

The J gene is TRBJ2-1, the V gene TRBV5-1; D perhaps matches TRBD2 (5 bases). Germline CDR1 SGHRS, CDR2 YFSETQ. The V gene lost 4 bases and the J gene lost 3 bases, with 11 bases spanning the gap. The CDR3 covers 14 residues. The CDR3 loop reads CASSDGIFYNEQFF. CDR3 bases: TGCGCCAGCAGCGACGGGATTTTCTACAATGAGCAGTTCTTC.

This clone was seen only a few times. J is TRBJ2-3 and V is TRBV7-9, with D tentatively TRBD1 (6 bases). The CDR3 has 14 residues. The germline CDR1 and CDR2 sequences are SEHNR and FQNEAQ (reference sequence). V was clipped by 3 bases and J by 6 bases, with 13 bases between them. This CDR3 is CASSFAQGMDTQYF. The CDR3 DNA sequence: TGTGCCAGCAGCTTTGCCCAGGGGATGGATACGCAGTATTTT. Full variable domain (missing parts from reference TRBV7-9 and TRBJ2-3): DTGVSQNPRHKITKRGQNVTFRCDPISEHNRLYWYRQTLGQGPEFLTYFQNEAQLEKSRLLSDRFSAERPKGSFSTLEIQRTEQGDSAMYLCASSFAQGMDTQYFGPGTRLTVL.

This clone was seen only once. The chain combines TRBV2 with TRBJ1-2; 7 bases fit TRBD1. The germline V gene encodes CDR1 SNHLY and CDR2 FYNNEI. The CDR3 contains 16 residues. With 4 bases clipped from V and 1 base from J, the junction kept 9 bases outside the gene matches. CDR3 sequence (DNA): TGTGCCAGCAGTGCGCGGGACAGCCACTTTAACTATGGCTACACCTTC. Translating it yields CASSARDSHFNYGYTF.

This sequence joins TRBV7-2 and TRBJ2-7, with 7 bases fitting TRBD1. CDR1 is SGHTA and CDR2 is FQGNSA in the germline V gene. The trim removed 4 bases at V and 0 bases at J, leaving 6 bases unmatched. This CDR3 region has 15 residues. DNA for the CDR3: TGTGCCAGCAGCTCCAGGACAGGAGCCTCCTACGAGCAGTACTTC. Its translation is CASSSRTGASYEQYF.

The chain links TRBV5-1 to TRBJ2-1; D is ambiguous. Germline V gives CDR1 SGHRS, CDR2 YFSETQ. Trimming pared 4 bases from V and 2 bases from J, leaving 10 bases between. The CDR3 is made up of 14 amino acids. The CDR3 nucleotides are TGCGCCAGCAGCCCCCCGGGTCCCTACAATGAGCAGTTCTTC. It encodes CASSPPGPYNEQFF.

The gene calls are TRBV29-1 and TRBJ1-2; no firm D call. The CDR3 loop spans 12 amino acids. V lost 2 bases and J lost 2, with 6 bases in between. Germline lookup yields CDR1 SQVTM and CDR2 ANQGSEA. The CDR3 here is CSVEFQNYGYTF. CDR3 sequence (DNA): TGCAGCGTTGAATTCCAGAACTATGGCTACACCTTC.

This chain uses TRBV29-1 with TRBJ2-3; unclear D gene. V gave up 2 bases and J gave up 1 base, with 4 bases separating them. CDR1 is SQVTM, CDR2 ANQGSEA, per germline. The CDR3 runs to 12 residues. The chain's CDR3 is CSVEYGTDTQYF. Written as DNA, the CDR3 is TGCAGCGTTGAATACGGCACAGATACGCAGTATTTT.

The chain combines TRBV29-1 with TRBJ1-1; a weak D match, TRBD1 (5 bases). Germline assignment: CDR1 SQVTM and CDR2 ANQGSEA. CDR3 length: 13 amino acids. The V end lost 4 bases, the J end lost 6 bases, and 15 bases lay between the germline ends. Here the CDR3 DNA reads TGCAGCGTTGTAGCAGGGAGCCGCCCTGAAGCTTTCTTT. Translated, it gives CSVVAGSRPEAFF.

This chain joins TRBV15 and TRBJ2-7; D is unclear. Trimming removed 0 bases from V and 0 bases from J, with 3 bases in between. CDR1 is LNHNV and CDR2 is YYDKDF in the germline V gene (reference sequence). This CDR3 spans 13 amino acids. CDR3 residues: CATSRDVSYEQYF. As DNA, the CDR3 is TGTGCCACCAGCAGAGACGTCTCCTACGAGCAGTACTTC. The entire variable domain, with the rest obtained from reference TRBV15 and TRBJ2-7, is as follows: DAMVIQNPRYQVTQFGKPVTLSCSQTLNHNVMYWYQQKSSQAPKLLFHYYDKDFNNEADTPDNFQSRRPNTSFCFLDIRSPGLGDTAMYLCATSRDVSYEQYFGPGTRLTVT.

This chain connects TRBV20-1 to TRBJ2-3; D ambiguous. The V end lost 3 bases, the J end lost 6 bases, and 7 bases lay between the germline ends. This CDR3 region has 11 residues. Germline CDR1 reads DFQATT; CDR2 reads SNEGSKA (reference sequence). The CDR3 DNA sequence: TGCAGTGCTAGGCACTCCGATACGCAGTATTTT. Protein sequence: CSARHSDTQYF.

This clone was observed a handful of times. V is TRBV29-1 and J is TRBJ1-1; no reliable D call. The CDR3 runs to 11 residues. Germline CDR1 reads SQVTM; CDR2 reads ANQGSEA. Trimming pared 4 bases from V and 1 base from J, leaving 4 bases between. The CDR3 is CSVGENTEAFF. In DNA form, the CDR3 reads TGCAGCGTTGGAGAGAACACTGAAGCTTTCTTT.

This clone appeared once. The chain couples TRBV18 to TRBJ2-1, with 7 bases identical to TRBD2. V shed 7 bases and J 5 bases; nucleotides not matched to a gene: 8. This CDR3 is 14 amino acids long. Germline V gene data show CDR1 as KGHSH and CDR2 as LQKENI. The CDR3 bases are TGTGCCAGCTACCGGGACTACGCGAACAATGAGCAGTTCTTC. This codes for CASYRDYANNEQFF.

V gene TRBV5-1 combines with J gene TRBJ1-5; D not certain. This CDR3 has 13 amino acids. The germline CDR1 and CDR2 sequences are SGHRS and YFSETQ. Trimming shortened V by 2 bases and J by 9 bases, and 12 bases separated the two germline ends. The CDR3 coding sequence is TGCGCCAGCAGCTTCGGCGGAATAGGGCCCCAGCATTTT. Amino acid sequence: CASSFGGIGPQHF.

CDR3 bases: TGTGCCAGCAGCTTAGTTCCGGGCCTAGCCAAAAACATTCAGTACTTC. This encodes CASSLVPGLAKNIQYF. V gene TRBV7-2 combines with J gene TRBJ2-4; D ambiguous. Germline V gene lookup returns CDR1 SGHTA and CDR2 FQGNSA. V lost 1 base and J 0 bases, leaving 10 bases between the germline ends. The CDR3 contains 16 residues.

The chain's CDR3 is CASRGSLSYNEQFF. Written as DNA, the CDR3 is TGTGCCAGCAGAGGGTCCTTGAGTTACAATGAGCAGTTCTTC. This chain joins TRBV28 and TRBJ2-1; D unclear. The CDR3 extends over 14 amino acids. V lost 6 bases and J 4 bases, leaving 13 bases between the germline ends. The germline V gene encodes CDR1 MDHEN and CDR2 SYDVKM.

The chain's CDR3 is CASSVGGQGGHEQYF. The CDR3 DNA reads TGTGCCAGCAGCGTAGGGGGACAGGGTGGACACGAGCAGTACTTC. The rearrangement joins TRBV9 to TRBJ2-7; 9 bases fit TRBD1. Germline V CDR1 and CDR2: SGDLS, YYNGEE. The CDR3 is 15 residues long. V lost 0 bases and J lost 5; bases outside the gene matches: 6.

J is TRBJ1-3 and V is TRBV5-1, with a possible D match to TRBD1 (6 bases). Trimming shortened V by 2 bases and J by 4 bases, and 13 bases separated the two germline ends. There are 15 residues in the CDR3. Germline values: CDR1 SGHRS, CDR2 YFSETQ. CDR3 in DNA: TGCGCCAGCAGCTTCGGGGGGCTAGGAGGAAACACCATATATTTT. Its protein is CASSFGGLGGNTIYF.